The clone carrying this T cell receptor (beta chain) has just a few counts. Its antigen remains unidentified. This sample was taken from a study of response to subunit inactivated influenza vaccine. Overall study results and limits: The authors suggested that few new T cells are recruited per seasonal influenza vaccination.

The CDR3 is made up of 17 amino acids. Trimming at V came to 2 bases and at J to 7 bases, leaving 9 bases not matched to a gene. Germline V gene sequence: CDR1 WNHNN, CDR2 SYGVQD (reference sequence). TCRdb recomputed calls from the RT-PCR reads with MiXCR, one row per CDR3 protein. Of hundreds of thousands of distinct CDR3 sequences in the sample, about 11% are singletons; the top ten hold 8% to 13%. The same data also went into a second study, on T cells expressing NK-cell markers. As that report states: 5'RACE template switching built TCR beta cDNA with unique molecular identifiers. Cells sorted as CD3+CD56+NKG2C+, CD3+CD56+NKG2C- and CD3+CD56-NKG2C+ T cells supplied the TCR beta repertoires. Top CD8+ clonotypes included the dominant CD3+CD56+NKG2C+ clonotypes in roughly 6 donors. Whether expanded NKG2C+ T cell clones recognized HCMV stayed uncertain.

J is TRBJ2-1 and V is TRBV10-1, with 12 bases aligning to TRBD2. The sample consisted of PBMCs from blood, taken on the day of vaccination. The sequence derives from a man aged 45 to 65 who received an inactivated influenza vaccine. CDR3 loop: CASSEPTSGGRTNEQFF. CDR3 sequence (DNA): TGCGCCAGCAGTGAGCCGACTAGCGGGGGCCGTACAAATGAGCAGTTCTTC.